This TCR beta chain was captured by sequencing in a study of patients and donors after allogeneic stem cell transplantation. This clonotype was counted ten times or more. TCRdb fed the RT-PCR reads into MiXCR, producing one record per CDR3 protein. The data contain about 400,000 distinct CDR3 sequences, more than 15% of them singletons. CDR3 size: 11 residues. CDR1 and CDR2 from the germline V gene are MNHNY and SVGAGI (reference sequence). Trimming cost V 1 base and J 4 bases, with 1 base left between them. The receptor was isolated from a human donor who was either an allogeneic HSCT recipient or a stem cell or donor lymphocyte infusion donor (not recorded which). It is not recorded whose cells these are; they may come from a transplant donor. Material for sequencing was blood, either unsorted or a sorted T cell fraction (not recorded which). The chain joins TRBV6-6 to TRBJ2-5; D uncertain. The CDR3 region is CASSYLETQYF. The DNA of the CDR3 is TGTGCCAGCAGTTACTTAGAGACCCAGTACTTC.